The 8 T cell receptor beta chains below come from one sample, sequenced in a study of T cell changes during pregnancy in multiple sclerosis. TCRdb's table, derived via immunoSEQ multiplex PCR, lists solely in-frame clones and lacks some. The sample shows about 23,000 clones, about 90% of them seen only once. This specimen consisted of CD8+ T cells from peripheral blood mononuclear cells, obtained after pregnancy. These receptor sequences come from a female donor with multiple sclerosis, enrolled in a pregnancy study.

The chain combines TRBV7-8 with TRBJ2-7; 8 nucleotides align to TRBD1. CDR1 is SGHVS, CDR2 FQNEAQ, per germline. Losses at the gene ends were 5 bases for V and 1 base for J; bases not matched to a gene: 16. This CDR3 comprises 18 residues. CDR3 loop: CASSPTGIRQGTSYEQYF. The DNA of the CDR3 is TGTGCCAGCAGCCCTACGGGGATAAGACAGGGGACGTCCTACGAGCAGTACTTC.

This clone showed up just once. The rearrangement uses TRBV11-3 and TRBJ2-7; 7 bases map to TRBD2. J was trimmed by 0 bases and V by 5 bases; bases with no gene match: 7. Germline V gives CDR1 SGHNT, CDR2 YENEEA. This CDR3 has 15 residues. Here the CDR3 DNA reads TGTGCCAGCAGCCCGGGGGGACTTTACTCCTACGAGCAGTACTTC. Its protein is CASSPGGLYSYEQYF.

This clone was seen only a few times. The J gene is TRBJ2-2, the V gene TRBV13, with D possibly TRBD1 on 6 matching bases. CDR1 PRHDT and CDR2 FYEKMQ come from the germline V gene (reference sequence). The CDR3 consists of 16 residues. The ends were cut back, 5 bases at V and 4 bases at J, with 17 bases in the middle. CDR3 sequence reads: CASSVHRDTPTGELFF. The CDR3 nucleotides are TGTGCCAGCAGCGTACACAGGGATACCCCCACCGGGGAGCTGTTTTTT.

This chain uses TRBV7-6 with TRBJ2-2; no definite D call. The germline V gene has CDR1 SGHVS and CDR2 FNYEAQ. Trimming removed 5 bases at V and 1 base at J, with 14 bases between. The CDR3 length is 16 residues. The DNA of the CDR3 is TGTGCCAGCAGCCCTCCTCGGGTCGGGAACACCGGGGAGCTGTTTTTT. Translation gives CASSPPRVGNTGELFF.

The V and J genes are TRBV11-2 and TRBJ2-7; weak D call: TRBD2 (5 bases). Trimming took 4 bases from V and 3 from J, leaving 7 bases between them. The CDR3 has 12 amino acids. Germline V lookup: CDR1 SGHAT, CDR2 FQNNGV. CDR3 protein: CASSYGVYEQYF. The CDR3 DNA sequence: TGTGCCAGCAGCTACGGGGTCTACGAGCAGTACTTC.

The V gene is TRBV28, the J gene TRBJ1-4, with a tentative D call TRBD1 (5 bases). Germline lookup yields CDR1 MDHEN and CDR2 SYDVKM. V was shortened by 4 bases and J by 8 bases, with 11 bases between the two germline ends. The CDR3 covers 13 residues. CDR3 sequence: CASSSRVGEKLFF. CDR3 DNA: TGTGCCAGCAGTTCCAGGGTGGGGGAAAAACTGTTTTTT.

The chain combines TRBV19 with TRBJ2-1; no reliable D call. The CDR3 is 15 amino acids. V lost 3 bases and J lost 4, with 13 bases in between. The germline gives CDR1 LNHDA, CDR2 SQIVND (reference sequence). The CDR3 is CASSISSLPYNEQFF. The CDR3 region has the DNA TGTGCCAGTAGTATTAGCAGTCTTCCTTACAATGAGCAGTTCTTC.

The V gene is TRBV10-3, the J gene TRBJ2-3, with D unclear. Trimming took 0 bases from V and 0 from J, leaving 13 bases between them. The length of the CDR3 is 17 residues. Germline CDR1 ENHRY, CDR2 SYGVKD. Written as DNA, the CDR3 is TGTGCCATCAGTGAGTCGTCACAGAACTTAAGCACAGATACGCAGTATTTT. Translation gives CAISESSQNLSTDTQYF.